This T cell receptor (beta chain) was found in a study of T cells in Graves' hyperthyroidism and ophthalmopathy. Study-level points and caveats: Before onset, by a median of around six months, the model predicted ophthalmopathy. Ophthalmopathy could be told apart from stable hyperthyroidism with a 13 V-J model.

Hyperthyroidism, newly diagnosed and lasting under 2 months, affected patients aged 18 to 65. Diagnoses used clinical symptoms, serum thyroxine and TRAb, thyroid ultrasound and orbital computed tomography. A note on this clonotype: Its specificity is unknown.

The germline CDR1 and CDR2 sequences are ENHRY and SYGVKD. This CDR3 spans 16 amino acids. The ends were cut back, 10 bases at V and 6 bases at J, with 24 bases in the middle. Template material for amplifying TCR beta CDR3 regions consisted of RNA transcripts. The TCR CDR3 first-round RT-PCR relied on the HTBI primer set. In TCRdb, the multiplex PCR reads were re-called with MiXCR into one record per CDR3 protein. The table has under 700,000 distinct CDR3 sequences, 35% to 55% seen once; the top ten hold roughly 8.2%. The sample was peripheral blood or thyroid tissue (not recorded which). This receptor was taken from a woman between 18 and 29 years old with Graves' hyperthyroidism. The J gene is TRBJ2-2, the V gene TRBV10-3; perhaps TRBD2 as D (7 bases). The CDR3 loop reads CATYGGRVQYAGELFF. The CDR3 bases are TGTGCCACCTACGGGGGGCGCGTCCAGTACGCCGGGGAGCTGTTTTTT.